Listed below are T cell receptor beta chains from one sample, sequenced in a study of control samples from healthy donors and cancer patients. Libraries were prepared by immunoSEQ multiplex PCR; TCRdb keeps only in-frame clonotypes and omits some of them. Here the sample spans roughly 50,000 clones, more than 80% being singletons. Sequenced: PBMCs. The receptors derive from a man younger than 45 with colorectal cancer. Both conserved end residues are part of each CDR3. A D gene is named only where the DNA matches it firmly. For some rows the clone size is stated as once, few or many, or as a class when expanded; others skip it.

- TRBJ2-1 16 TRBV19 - CASSIRAQGAYNEQFF TGTGCCAGTAGTATCCGGGCCCAAGGGGCATACAATGAGCAGTTCTTC
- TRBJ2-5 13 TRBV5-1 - CASSLYGPQTQYF TGCGCCAGCAGCTTGTATGGGCCTCAGACCCAGTACTTC
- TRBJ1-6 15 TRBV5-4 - CASSLDRQDNSPLHF TGTGCCAGCAGCTTGGATCGACAGGATAATTCACCCCTCCACTTT
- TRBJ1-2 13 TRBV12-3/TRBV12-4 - CASSSPTNYGYTF TGTGCCAGCAGTTCACCAACTAACTATGGCTACACCTTC
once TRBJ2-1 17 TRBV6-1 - CASSEEVASRIRNEQFF TGTGCCAGCAGTGAGGAAGTAGCCTCAAGGATTAGGAATGAGCAGTTCTTC
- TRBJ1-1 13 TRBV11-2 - CASSLGLNTEAFF TGTGCCAGCAGCTTGGGGCTGAACACTGAAGCTTTCTTT
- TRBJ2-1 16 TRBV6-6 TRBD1 CASEDRDRVSHNEQFF TGTGCCAGCGAGGACAGGGACAGGGTGTCCCACAATGAGCAGTTCTTC
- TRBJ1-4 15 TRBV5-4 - CASSFRDGTNEKLFF TGTGCCAGCAGCTTTCGGGACGGTACTAATGAAAAACTGTTTTTT
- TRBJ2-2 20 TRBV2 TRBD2 CASSEPELAGGPGNTGELFF TGTGCCAGCAGTGAGCCGGAGCTAGCGGGGGGGCCGGGCAACACCGGGGAGCTGTTTTTT
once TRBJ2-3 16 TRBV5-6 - CASSFRGSNLGDTQYF TGTGCCAGCAGCTTCAGGGGATCTAATTTAGGGGATACGCAGTATTTT
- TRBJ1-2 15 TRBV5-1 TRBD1 CASSLEGQGAIGYTF TGCGCCAGCAGCTTGGAAGGACAGGGGGCGATCGGCTACACCTTC
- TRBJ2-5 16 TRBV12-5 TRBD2 CASGPRTSGGVETQYF TGTGCTAGTGGTCCTCGGACTAGCGGGGGGGTTGAGACCCAGTACTTC
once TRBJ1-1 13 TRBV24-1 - CATRGQLNTEAFF TGTGCCACCCGGGGACAACTGAACACTGAAGCTTTCTTT
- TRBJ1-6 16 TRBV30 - CASNKGTGLYNSPLHF TGTGCCTCAAACAAAGGGACGGGACTTTATAATTCACCCCTCCACTTT
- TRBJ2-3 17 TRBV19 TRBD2 CASSTGTSGGGTDTQYF TGTGCCAGTAGTACCGGGACTAGCGGGGGGGGCACAGATACGCAGTATTTT
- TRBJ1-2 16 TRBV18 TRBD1 CASSPQTGSANYGYTF TGTGCCAGCTCACCTCAGACAGGGTCAGCTAACTATGGCTACACCTTC
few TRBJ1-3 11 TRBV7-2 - CASSLVNTIYF TGTGCCAGCAGCTTGGTGAACACCATATATTTT
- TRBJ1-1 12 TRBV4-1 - CASRSPNTEAFF TGCGCCAGCAGATCCCCGAACACTGAAGCTTTCTTT
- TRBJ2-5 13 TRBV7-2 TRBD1 CASRRTGVETQYF TGTGCCAGCCGTCGGACAGGGGTGGAGACCCAGTACTTC
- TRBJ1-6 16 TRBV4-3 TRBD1 CASSPETGGPSSPLHF TGCGCCAGCAGCCCAGAAACAGGGGGGCCTTCTTCACCCCTCCACTTT
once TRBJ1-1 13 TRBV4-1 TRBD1 CASSQLGQGGTFF TGCGCCAGCAGCCAACTAGGACAGGGGGGGACTTTCTTT
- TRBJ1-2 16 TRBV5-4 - CASSSAGAGTNYGYTF TGTGCCAGCAGCTCCGCCGGGGCCGGGACTAACTATGGCTACACCTTC
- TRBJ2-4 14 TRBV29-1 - CSVRQNLAKNIQYF TGCAGCGTAAGACAGAATCTAGCCAAAAACATTCAGTACTTC
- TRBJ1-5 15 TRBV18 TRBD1 CASSDRDRGDQPQHF TGTGCCAGCTCAGACAGAGACAGGGGCGATCAGCCCCAGCATTTT
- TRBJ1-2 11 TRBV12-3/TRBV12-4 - CASRGRYGYTF TGTGCCAGCAGGGGTCGCTATGGCTACACCTTC
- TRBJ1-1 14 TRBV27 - CASSLIQGHTEAFF TGTGCCAGCAGTTTAATCCAGGGACACACTGAAGCTTTCTTT
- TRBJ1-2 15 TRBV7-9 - CASSLVEGVNYGYTF TGTGCCAGCAGCTTAGTTGAGGGGGTAAACTATGGCTACACCTTC
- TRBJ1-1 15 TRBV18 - CASSPQAGYRTEAFF TGTGCCAGCTCACCCCAGGCAGGGTATCGGACTGAAGCTTTCTTT
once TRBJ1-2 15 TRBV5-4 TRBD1 CASSLEGVRTGGYTF TGTGCCAGCAGCTTGGAGGGGGTCCGGACAGGTGGCTACACCTTC
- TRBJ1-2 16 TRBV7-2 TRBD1 CASSLVGGTGTDGYTF TGTGCCAGCAGCTTAGTAGGAGGGACAGGGACTGATGGCTACACCTTC
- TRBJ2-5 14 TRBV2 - CASMGLANQETQYF TGTGCCAGCATGGGGCTAGCGAATCAAGAGACCCAGTACTTC